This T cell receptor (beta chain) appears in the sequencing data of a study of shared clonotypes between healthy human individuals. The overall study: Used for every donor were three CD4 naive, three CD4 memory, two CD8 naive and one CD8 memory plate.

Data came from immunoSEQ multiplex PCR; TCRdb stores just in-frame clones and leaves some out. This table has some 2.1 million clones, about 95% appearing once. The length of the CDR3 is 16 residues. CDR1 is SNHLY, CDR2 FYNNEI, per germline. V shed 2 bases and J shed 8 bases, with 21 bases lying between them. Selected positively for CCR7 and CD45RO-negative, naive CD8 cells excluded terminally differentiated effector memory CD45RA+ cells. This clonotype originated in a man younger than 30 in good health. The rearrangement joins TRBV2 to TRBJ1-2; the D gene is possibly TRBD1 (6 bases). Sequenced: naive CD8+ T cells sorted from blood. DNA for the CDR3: TGTGCCAGCAGTGAACCCCAGACAGGCCAAGATAAGGGCTACACCTTC. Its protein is CASSEPQTGQDKGYTF.